This T cell receptor beta chain was identified in a study of shared clonotypes between healthy human individuals. Background on the study: The donor group consisted of a couple of women and a few men, aged 18 to 49. General study points: Non-shared clonotypes were found to have lower generation probabilities than the clonotypes that were shared by all four of the sorted-subset donors. Some naive CD4 clonotypes, around 5%, turned up in common across several donors. There were few donors, and this limited the genetic and exposure-history diversity represented.

Only in-frame clones appear in the TCRdb table, and some are missing; sequencing was by immunoSEQ multiplex PCR. The table has roughly 810,000 clones, roughly 96% seen once; the top ten hold around 0.25%. As for this clone: Its antigen remains unknown.

The V gene end was trimmed by 5 bases and the J gene end by 5 bases; junction bases not matched to a gene: 6. Germline CDR1 is GTSNPN and CDR2 is SVGIG (reference sequence). This CDR3 has 14 residues. Terminally differentiated effector memory CD45RA+ cells were left out of the naive CD8 fraction, which was CD45RO-negative and positively selected for CCR7. The chain has TRBV30 and TRBJ1-5; 10 bases are shared with TRBD1. The clonotype was recovered from a man aged 25-45 years in good health. Material for sequencing was naive CD8+ T cells sorted from blood. CDR3 loop: CAWSSGQGDQPQHF. The CDR3 DNA is TGTGCCTGGTCCAGTGGACAGGGGGATCAGCCCCAGCATTTT. Combining the CDR3 with reference TRBV30 and TRBJ1-5 gives the whole variable domain SQTIHQWPATLVQPVGSPLSLECTVEGTSNPNLYWYRQAAGRGLQLLFYSVGIGQISSEVPQNLSASRPQDRQFILSSKKLLLSDSGFYLCAWSSGQGDQPQHFGDGTRLSIL.